These 8 T cell receptor beta chains share one sample of origin, sequenced in a study of CD8 T cells in ankylosing spondylitis. MiXCR was run by TCRdb on the 5' RACE reads, yielding one entry per CDR3 protein. This sample has roughly 7,000 distinct CDR3 sequences, with approximately 3% found just once. What was sequenced was blood, either unsorted or a sorted T cell fraction (not recorded which). The receptors derive from a female donor with ankylosing spondylitis or in good health (not recorded which).

This clonotype was picked up many times. This chain links TRBV9 with TRBJ2-1, with TRBD2 as a possible D gene (5 bases). Germline CDR1 SGDLS, CDR2 YYNGEE. The V end lost 0 bases, the J end lost 5 bases, and 12 bases lay between the germline ends. The CDR3 covers 15 residues. CDR3 sequence: CASSVGSEDNNEQFF. The CDR3 bases are TGTGCCAGCAGCGTAGGTAGCGAGGATAACAATGAGCAGTTCTTC.

The sample holds many counts of this clonotype. This chain links TRBV9 with TRBJ1-2, with D perhaps matching TRBD1 (5 bases). The CDR3 consists of 15 residues. The V and J ends lost 3 bases and 4 bases respectively, with 16 bases between them. The germline CDR1 and CDR2 sequences are SGDLS and YYNGEE. The CDR3 loop is CASSASQGTVYGYTF. The DNA of the CDR3 is TGTGCCAGCAGCGCTTCGCAGGGAACCGTCTATGGCTACACCTTC.

This clonotype was picked up many times. J is TRBJ2-7 and V is TRBV9; 10 nucleotides line up with TRBD2. CDR3 length: 19 residues. The germline V gene encodes CDR1 SGDLS and CDR2 YYNGEE. The V segment lost 3 bases and the J segment 6 bases; nucleotides outside the gene matches: 21. CDR3 DNA: TGTGCCAGCAGCGCTTCTAGCGGGAGTTTAAGAAGAGGTTCTGGCGAGCAGTACTTC. Translated, it gives CASSASSGSLRRGSGEQYF.

The chain recombines TRBV9 with TRBJ2-1, with D perhaps TRBD2 (5 bases). Trimming removed 0 bases at V and 1 base at J, with 8 bases between. The V gene's germline CDR1 is SGDLS and CDR2 YYNGEE. This CDR3 spans 15 amino acids. The CDR3 loop reads CASSVGGPSYNEQFF. CDR3 DNA sequence: TGTGCCAGCAGCGTAGGAGGGCCGTCCTACAATGAGCAGTTCTTC.

Many counts were recorded for this clonotype. The chain has TRBV9 and TRBJ2-3; 8 positions match TRBD2. The CDR3 covers 17 residues. Trimming took 1 base from V and 6 from J; bases not matched to a gene: 13. Germline V gene sequence: CDR1 SGDLS, CDR2 YYNGEE. CDR3 protein: CASSVSLGLAQTDTQYF. CDR3 DNA: TGTGCCAGCAGCGTAAGTTTAGGACTAGCTCAGACGGATACGCAGTATTTT.

This clonotype was detected ten times or more. CDR3 in DNA: TGTGCCAGCAGCCCCCTCATCACCGGGGAGCTGTTTTTT. Translating gives CASSPLITGELFF. The chain employs TRBV9 and TRBJ2-2; the D is unclear. Trimming shortened V by 4 bases and J by 4 bases, and 8 bases separated the two germline ends. The length of the CDR3 is 13 residues. Germline CDR1 SGDLS, CDR2 YYNGEE.

The sample holds many counts of this clonotype. The chain has TRBV9 and TRBJ2-7; 9 nucleotides align to TRBD1. The V segment lost 0 bases and the J segment 2 bases; nucleotides outside the gene matches: 6. This CDR3 comprises 16 residues. Germline CDR1 reads SGDLS; CDR2 reads YYNGEE. CDR3 region: CASSVDTGTGTYEQYF. Here the CDR3 DNA reads TGTGCCAGCAGCGTAGATACCGGGACAGGGACCTACGAGCAGTACTTC.

This clonotype has at least ten counts. The chain has TRBV9 and TRBJ1-1, with a tentative D call TRBD1 (5 bases). The V gene lost 2 bases and the J gene lost 1 base, with 9 bases spanning the gap. Germline V gene sequence: CDR1 SGDLS, CDR2 YYNGEE. This CDR3 spans 14 amino acids. Here the CDR3 reads CASSVGGTNTEAFF. The CDR3 DNA sequence: TGTGCCAGCAGCGTGGGGGGAACGAACACTGAAGCTTTCTTT. The whole variable domain, filled in from reference TRBV9 and TRBJ1-1, reads DSGVTQTPKHLITATGQRVTLRCSPRSGDLSVYWYQQSLDQGLQFLIQYYNGEERAKGNILERFSAQQFPDLHSELNLSSLELGDSALYFCASSVGGTNTEAFFGQGTRLTVV.